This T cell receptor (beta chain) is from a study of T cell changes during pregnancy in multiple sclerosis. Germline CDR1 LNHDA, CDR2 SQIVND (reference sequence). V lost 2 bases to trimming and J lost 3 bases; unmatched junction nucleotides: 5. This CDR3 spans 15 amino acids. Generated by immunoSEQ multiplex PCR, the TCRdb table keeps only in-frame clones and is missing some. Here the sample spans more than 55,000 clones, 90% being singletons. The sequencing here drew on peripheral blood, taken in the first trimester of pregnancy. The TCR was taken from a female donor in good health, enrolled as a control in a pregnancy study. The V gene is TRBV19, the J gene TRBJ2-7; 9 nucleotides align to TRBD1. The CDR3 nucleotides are TGTGCCAGTAGTATACACGGGACAGGGCTCTACGAGCAGTACTTC. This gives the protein CASSIHGTGLYEQYF.